These 6 T cell receptor beta chains were sequenced from one sample in a study of T cell responses to AZD1222 COVID-19 vaccine. Clones were sequenced by immunoSEQ multiplex PCR, and TCRdb holds only the in-frame ones, with some missing. The table lists 46,000 or so clones, about 74% of them singletons. The specimen was peripheral blood, collected on day 0 of AZD1222 vaccination. The origin of the receptors is an adult in good health.

V and J are TRBV10-2 and TRBJ2-3, with D perhaps TRBD2 (5 bases). Looked up from germline, CDR1 is WSHSY and CDR2 is SAAADI. V was cut by 4 bases and J by 2 bases, with 13 bases left in between. This CDR3 region has 15 residues. CDR3 region: CASSADSLFTDTQYF. The CDR3 bases are TGCGCCAGCAGTGCGGACTCCCTGTTCACAGATACGCAGTATTTT.

The chain uses TRBV21-1 and TRBJ2-3; the table's TRBD2 call for D was not verified on the DNA. TRBV21-1 is recorded as a pseudogene. The CDR3 is 17 amino acids. CDR3: CASSKRGRDQITDTQYF. The CDR3 nucleotides are TGTGCCAGCAGCAAACGAGGGCGGGACCAAATCACAGATACGCAGTATTTT.

The DNA for the CDR3 is TGTGCCAGCAGCAGCCGACAGGGGGCGTGGGAAAAACTGTTTTTT. Amino acid sequence: CASSSRQGAWEKLFF. The chain uses TRBV28 and TRBJ1-4; 10 nucleotides match TRBD1. The CDR3 contains 15 residues. Losses at the gene ends were 6 bases for V and 8 bases for J; bases not matched to a gene: 9. Germline V CDR1 and CDR2: MDHEN, SYDVKM.

This chain links TRBV2 with TRBJ1-3; D remains ambiguous. The V gene lost 6 bases and the J gene lost 0 bases, with 9 bases spanning the gap. CDR1 SNHLY and CDR2 FYNNEI come from the germline V gene. The CDR3 sequence is 14 residues long. In DNA form, the CDR3 reads TGTGCCAGCAGCCCGGCAGTCTCTGGAAACACCATATATTTT. Translating gives CASSPAVSGNTIYF. Full variable domain (remainder filled in from reference TRBV2 and TRBJ1-3): EPEVTQTPSHQVTQMGQEVILRCVPISNHLYFYWYRQILGQKVEFLVSFYNNEISEKSEIFDDQFSVERPDGSNFTLKIRSTKLEDSAMYFCASSPAVSGNTIYFGEGSWLTVV.

The chain recombines TRBV7-3 with TRBJ1-6, with TRBD1 matching 7 bases. J lost 4 bases, V lost 0 bases, and 0 bases had no gene match. Germline CDR1 SGHTA, CDR2 FQGTGA. The CDR3 has 15 residues. CDR3 nucleotide sequence: TGTGCCAGCAGCTTAACGGGACAGTATAATTCACCCCTCCACTTT. Protein sequence: CASSLTGQYNSPLHF.

A remark on this clone: This sample also contains other DNA sequences that code for the same CDR3. The chain recombines TRBV15 with TRBJ1-5; a weak D match, TRBD1 (6 bases). Germline V CDR1 and CDR2: LNHNV, YYDKDF (reference sequence). V lost 2 bases and J 0 bases, leaving 8 bases between the germline ends. This CDR3 is 15 amino acids long. The DNA of the CDR3 is TGTGCCACCAGCAGATCGGACAGTAGCAATCAGCCCCAGCATTTT. Its translation: CATSRSDSSNQPQHF. Full variable domain (rest looked up from reference TRBV15 and TRBJ1-5): DAMVIQNPRYQVTQFGKPVTLSCSQTLNHNVMYWYQQKSSQAPKLLFHYYDKDFNNEADTPDNFQSRRPNTSFCFLDIRSPGLGDTAMYLCATSRSDSSNQPQHFGDGTRLSIL.